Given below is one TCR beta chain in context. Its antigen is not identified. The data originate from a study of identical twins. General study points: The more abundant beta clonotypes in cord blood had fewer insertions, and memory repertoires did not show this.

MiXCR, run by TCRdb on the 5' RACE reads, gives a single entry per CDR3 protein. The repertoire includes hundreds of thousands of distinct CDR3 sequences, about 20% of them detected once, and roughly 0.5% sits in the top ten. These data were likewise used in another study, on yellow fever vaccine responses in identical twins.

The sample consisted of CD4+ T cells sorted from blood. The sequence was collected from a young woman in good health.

Here the CDR3 DNA reads TGTGCCAGCAGCTTCAGGACCAAAGAGACCCAGTACTTC. As protein: CASSFRTKETQYF. V gene TRBV5-6 combines with J gene TRBJ2-5; D is uncertain. The germline V and J ends were trimmed by 2 bases and 3 bases, with 8 bases remaining between them. This CDR3 has 13 amino acids. Germline CDR1 and CDR2: SGHDT and YYEEEE.